This T cell receptor beta chain emerged from a study of OX40 agonist ivuxolimab in advanced cancers. Study details: Six ivuxolimab dose levels, 0.01 to 10 mg/kg, were given intravenously every 2 weeks. Partial responses were seen in three patients, one with hepatocellular carcinoma and two with cutaneous melanoma. Findings and caveats of the study: On average, CD8+ T cells showed a greater number of expanded clones than CD4+.

The assay was immunoSEQ multiplex PCR, and TCRdb's table has in-frame clones only and misses some. The sample has 63,000 or so clones; roughly nine tenths are singletons. Sampled blood was obtained at baseline, cycle 4 day 1, and cycle 7 day 1. As concerns this clone: Its antigen is unknown.

The CDR3 has 16 amino acids. V was shortened by 2 bases and J by 3 bases, with 13 bases between the two germline ends. The germline V gene has CDR1 MNHEY and CDR2 SMNVEV (reference sequence). The specimen comprised CD4+ or CD8+ T cells sorted from blood, sampled in a trial of the OX40 agonist ivuxolimab. This TCR was recovered from an adult with an advanced solid tumor such as melanoma, head and neck, liver or kidney cancer. The chain couples TRBV27 to TRBJ1-4; the D gene is possibly TRBD1 (5 bases). The CDR3 loop reads CASSLTFGGSNEKLFF. In DNA form, the CDR3 reads TGTGCCAGCAGTTTAACTTTCGGGGGGTCTAATGAAAAACTGTTTTTT.